The 8 T cell receptor beta chains below come from one sample, sequenced in a study of vaccination effects on CD4 cells after COVID-19. Their recognized antigens are unknown. Before sequencing, viral peptide pools were used by the ViraFEST assay to expand antigen-specific CD4+ T cells. At the end of 9 to 11 days of culture, CD4+ T cells were isolated. Prior SARS-CoV-2 infection was absent in the vaccine recipients, as shown by negative nucleocapsid antibodies. Profiling relied on immunoSEQ multiplex PCR, and the TCRdb table lists in-frame clones only, not all of them. The data show about 73,000 clones, around 74% seen once. The starting material was CD4+ T cells from PBMCs cultured with HCoV-NL63 spike peptides, obtained before COVID-19 vaccination. These receptors were collected from a human donor who received a COVID-19 vaccine.

The J gene is TRBJ1-1, the V gene TRBV30; no clear D gene. Germline V lookup: CDR1 GTSNPN, CDR2 SVGIG (reference sequence). The V and J ends lost 2 bases and 1 base respectively, with 8 bases between them. The CDR3 runs 13 residues. The CDR3 DNA reads as TGTGCCTGGAGTTATAGAGGGAACACTGAAGCTTTCTTT. Translation: CAWSYRGNTEAFF.

The chain combines TRBV9 with TRBJ2-3; 8 bases align to TRBD2. The length of the CDR3 is 17 residues. Trimming at V came to 3 bases and at J to 6 bases, leaving 15 bases not matched to a gene. Germline V gives CDR1 SGDLS, CDR2 YYNGEE. The CDR3 DNA is TGTGCCAGCAGCGAGACCCCTTGGGCGGGGGGCGGGGATACGCAGTATTTT. Translated: CASSETPWAGGGDTQYF.

This chain connects TRBV7-3 to TRBJ2-5; D remains unclear. Germline V lookup: CDR1 SGHTA, CDR2 FQGTGA. The CDR3 totals 14 residues. Trimming took off 2 bases at V and 5 bases at J, with 12 bases between the two ends. CDR3 nucleotide sequence: TGTGCCAGCAGCTTATTTCCCTTGAGCGAGACCCAGTACTTC. Protein sequence: CASSLFPLSETQYF.

The CDR3 region is CASSQTDPGQPPYV. CDR3 DNA: TGTGCCAGCAGTCAAACGGACCCTGGACAGCCCCCGTACGTC. V gene TRBV2 combines with J gene TRBJ2-7, with TRBD1 as a possible D gene (6 bases). The CDR3 totals 14 residues. V was cut by 5 bases and J by 12 bases, with 23 bases left in between. The germline V gene encodes CDR1 SNHLY and CDR2 FYNNEI.

J is TRBJ2-3 and V is TRBV5-4; 7 bases match TRBD2. The CDR3 is 16 amino acids. CDR1 and CDR2 (germline): SGHNT, YYREEE (reference sequence). V dropped 1 base and J dropped 4; count of bases not matched to a gene: 9. The CDR3 nucleotides are TGTGCCAGCAGCTTGAGCAGCGGGGAGCGAGCAGATACGCAGTATTTT. This gives the protein CASSLSSGERADTQYF. The complete variable domain, with remaining parts taken from reference TRBV5-4 and TRBJ2-3, reads ETGVTQSPTHLIKTRGQQVTLRCSSQSGHNTVSWYQQALGQGPQFIFQYYREEENGRGNFPPRFSGLQFPNYSSELNVNALELDDSALYLCASSLSSGERADTQYFGPGTRLTVL.

The chain carries TRBV28 and TRBJ2-3, with D perhaps matching TRBD2 (7 bases). Trimming removed 3 bases from V and 6 bases from J, with 16 bases in between. CDR3 length: 15 amino acids. Per germline, CDR1 MDHEN and CDR2 SYDVKM. The CDR3 region has the DNA TGTGCCAGCAGTTTCTTGGCGGGGGCGCGGGATACGCAGTATTTT. Translating it yields CASSFLAGARDTQYF.

The chain links TRBV4-1 to TRBJ1-2; D is uncertain. The CDR3 has 15 amino acids. V lost 2 bases to trimming and J lost 5 bases, with 15 bases between them. From germline, CDR1 is MGHRA and CDR2 YSYEKL. The CDR3 here is CASSQLEAGTYGYTF. Here the CDR3 DNA reads TGCGCCAGCAGCCAACTGGAGGCGGGCACATATGGCTACACCTTC.

This clone was picked up one time. The chain recombines TRBV28 with TRBJ1-5, with D tentatively TRBD1 (6 bases). V was cut by 3 bases and J by 5 bases, with 11 bases left in between. The CDR3 is 14 amino acids. Looked up from germline, CDR1 is MDHEN and CDR2 is SYDVKM. The CDR3 region has the DNA TGTGCCAGCAGTTTGGGGGCTGGGGATCAGCCCCAGCATTTT. Translation gives CASSLGAGDQPQHF.